Below, 22 T cell receptor beta chains from the same sample are listed, as sequenced in a study of human T cells and chemical hapten exposure. The time point denotes: patch test 1, 2 weeks after DPC sensitization. Treatment: therapeutic diphenylcyclopropenone sensitization with weekly scalp DPC. TCRdb reprocessed the RACE reads via MiXCR and lists one record per CDR3 protein. In the table there are 300,000 to 450,000 distinct CDR3 sequences, roughly 4.8% of which are singletons. The sample was whole blood, taken in connection with sensitization to the hapten diphenylcyclopropenone (DPC). The receptor set was obtained from a woman between 50 and 59 years old with alopecia areata. Some clones in this sample may be carry-over from other donors' samples.

This clonotype came up many times. J is TRBJ2-6 and V is TRBV10-3; D is uncertain. CDR3 size: 16 residues. Trimming shortened V by 5 bases and J by 0 bases, and 11 bases separated the two germline ends. Germline lookup yields CDR1 ENHRY and CDR2 SYGVKD. The CDR3, as DNA: TGTGCCATCAGTCCTGGACCCCCCTCTGGGGCCAACGTCCTGACTTTC. Translated, it gives CAISPGPPSGANVLTF.

This clonotype was detected a few times. The J gene is TRBJ1-5, the V gene TRBV7-6; TRBD1 might be the D (6 bases). CDR1 SGHVS and CDR2 FNYEAQ come from the germline V gene. The CDR3 covers 14 residues. V was cut by 5 bases and J by 4 bases, with 12 bases left in between. As DNA, the CDR3 is TGTGCCAGCAGCCTGGGGGCCGAGAATCAGCCCCAGCATTTT. Translating gives CASSLGAENQPQHF.

This clonotype has a handful of counts. This chain connects TRBV5-1 to TRBJ2-3, with 11 bases identical to TRBD1. Trimming cost V 0 bases and J 3 bases; bases outside gene matches: 9. This CDR3 has 18 amino acids. Germline V lookup: CDR1 SGHRS, CDR2 YFSETQ. This CDR3 reads CASSLGFRTGGLTDTQYF. The DNA of the CDR3 is TGCGCCAGCAGCTTGGGCTTTCGGACAGGGGGCTTAACAGATACGCAGTATTTT.

This clonotype was seen a few times. The J gene is TRBJ2-1, the V gene TRBV30; D remains ambiguous. The germline V and J ends were trimmed by 5 bases and 15 bases, with 11 bases remaining between them. This CDR3 contains 9 residues. Per germline, CDR1 GTSNPN and CDR2 SVGIG (reference sequence). CDR3 nucleotide sequence: TGTGCCTGGGGCCCTGACGGGTTCTTC. Protein: CAWGPDGFF.

The chain links TRBV3-1 to TRBJ2-7; 15 bases line up with TRBD2. CDR1 LGHDT and CDR2 YNNKEL come from the germline V gene (reference sequence). The trim removed 7 bases at V and 11 bases at J, leaving 9 bases unmatched. The CDR3 length is 14 residues. Written as DNA, the CDR3 is TGTGCCAGCACTGAAGGGACTAGCGGGAGGACGAAGTACTTC. Translating it yields CASTEGTSGRTKYF.

The DNA of the CDR3 is TGTGCCAGCAGTTACCCCACAATTACGACCGGGACAGGAGACCCCAATGAGCAGTTCTTC. Residues: CASSYPTITTGTGDPNEQFF. The chain carries TRBV6-5 and TRBJ2-1; 8 bases agree with TRBD1. V was pared by 2 bases and J by 6 bases, with 21 bases of the junction left unmatched. Germline assignment: CDR1 MNHEY and CDR2 SVGAGI. CDR3 length: 20 residues.

The chain is built from TRBV7-9 and TRBJ2-7; D possibly uses TRBD1 or TRBD2 (5 bases each). This CDR3 has 14 amino acids. The germline V gene encodes CDR1 SEHNR and CDR2 FQNEAQ (reference sequence). Deletions cut 5 bases from V and 6 bases from J, with 17 bases between. CDR3 in amino acids: CASSPPGRYFEQYF. The CDR3 bases are TGTGCCAGCAGCCCGCCGGGACGATACTTCGAGCAGTACTTC.

This clonotype has more than one count but fewer than ten. The chain is built from TRBV7-8 and TRBJ2-3, with 11 bases aligning to TRBD2. Germline lookup yields CDR1 SGHVS and CDR2 FQNEAQ. This CDR3 spans 17 amino acids. V was clipped by 5 bases and J by 2 bases; unmatched bases: 9. The CDR3 reads CASSPSPTSGITDTQYF. The CDR3 region has the DNA TGTGCCAGCAGCCCGTCCCCGACTAGCGGGATCACAGATACGCAGTATTTT. Variable domain in full (rest from reference TRBV7-8 and TRBJ2-3): GAGVSQSPRYKVAKRGQDVALRCDPISGHVSLFWYQQALGQGPEFLTYFQNEAQLDKSGLPSDRFFAERPEGSVSTLKIQRTQQEDSAVYLCASSPSPTSGITDTQYFGPGTRLTVL.

This clonotype appeared many times. The rearrangement uses TRBV6-1 and TRBJ1-1; D possibly corresponds to TRBD1 (5 bases). The CDR3 is 12 amino acids. Trimming removed 1 base at V and 11 bases at J, with 11 bases between. Per germline, CDR1 MNHNS and CDR2 SASEGT. The CDR3: CASSEEGSAAFF. As DNA, the CDR3 is TGTGCCAGCAGTGAAGAGGGGTCGGCGGCTTTCTTT.

This clonotype has just a few counts. The chain combines TRBV5-5 with TRBJ1-1; 7 bases match TRBD1. CDR1 is SGHKS and CDR2 is YYEKEE in the germline V gene (reference sequence). The CDR3 runs 16 residues. The J segment lost 3 bases and the V segment lost 0 bases, leaving 8 bases of the junction unmatched. The CDR3 region is CASSLDNSDRDTEAFF. In DNA, the CDR3 is TGTGCCAGCAGCTTGGACAATTCTGACAGGGACACTGAAGCTTTCTTT.

This clonotype appeared many times. The genes are TRBV7-2 and TRBJ1-1, with TRBD1 identical over 8 bases. Germline V gene lookup returns CDR1 SGHTA and CDR2 FQGNSA. J lost 5 bases, V lost 10 bases, and 15 bases had no gene match. The CDR3 is made up of 15 amino acids. The CDR3 reads CAILFPRGRETEAFF. The CDR3, as DNA: TGTGCCATCCTATTTCCCAGGGGGCGAGAGACTGAAGCTTTCTTT.

The chain combines TRBV4-3 with TRBJ2-1, with 10 positions matching TRBD2. The CDR3 is 22 residues long. V lost 4 bases and J lost 0; bases outside the gene matches: 21. Germline CDR1 is LGHNA and CDR2 is YSLEER. The CDR3 spells CASSPRDLAGGPPFYSYNEQFF. The CDR3 DNA is TGCGCCAGCAGCCCCCGAGATTTAGCGGGAGGCCCACCGTTTTACTCCTACAATGAGCAGTTCTTC.

Ten or more counts support this clonotype. V usage is TRBV5-1 and J usage is TRBJ1-2, with a possible D match to TRBD1 (6 bases). V dropped 4 bases and J dropped 11 bases, with 21 bases sitting between them. Germline loops: CDR1 SGHRS, CDR2 YFSETQ. The CDR3 has 14 residues. Here the CDR3 DNA reads TGCGCCAGCAGCCAACGGGGGGCACCGACGGGGTACACCTTC. Translated: CASSQRGAPTGYTF.

This clonotype showed up many times. The chain couples TRBV12-3 or TRBV12-4 to TRBJ1-3, with a possible D match to TRBD1 (6 bases). The CDR3 extends over 13 amino acids. With 3 bases removed from V and 6 bases from J, the gap between germline ends came to 9 bases. DNA of the CDR3: TGTGCCAGCAGTTTTGGGGGGCTAAACACCATATATTTT. This sequence encodes CASSFGGLNTIYF.

In its sample, this clonotype was seen a few times. The gene calls are TRBV18 and TRBJ2-1; D gene uncertain. The CDR3 is made up of 14 amino acids. Trimming pared 6 bases from V and 6 bases from J, leaving 15 bases between. Germline assignment: CDR1 KGHSH and CDR2 LQKENI. CDR3 sequence: CASSYDLGGNEQFF. CDR3 nucleotides: TGTGCCAGCTCCTACGACCTGGGCGGCAATGAGCAGTTCTTC.

This clonotype was seen at least ten times. This chain links TRBV7-9 with TRBJ1-1, with D unresolved. Trimming stripped 8 bases from V and 7 bases from J, with 17 bases between. The germline CDR1 and CDR2 sequences are SEHNR and FQNEAQ (reference sequence). This CDR3 is built from 13 residues. The CDR3 sequence is CASVPLYSLEAFF. The DNA of the CDR3 is TGTGCCAGCGTCCCCCTCTACAGCCTTGAAGCTTTCTTT.

This clonotype was seen ten or more times. This chain connects TRBV3-1 to TRBJ1-2; 9 bases agree with TRBD1. Losses at the gene ends were 1 base for V and 2 bases for J; bases not matched to a gene: 2. Germline CDR1 reads LGHDT; CDR2 reads YNNKEL (reference sequence). CDR3 length: 15 residues. The CDR3 sequence is CASSQAGTGNYGYTF. CDR3 nucleotides: TGTGCCAGCAGCCAAGCCGGGACAGGGAACTATGGCTACACCTTC.

The rearrangement uses TRBV5-6 and TRBJ2-1; D not resolved. V was cut by 4 bases and J by 10 bases, with 12 bases left in between. The CDR3 contains 12 residues. Germline lookup yields CDR1 SGHDT and CDR2 YYEEEE. In DNA, the CDR3 is TGTGCCAGCAGCCCCTATTGGGCCGAGCAGTTCTTC. Its translation is CASSPYWAEQFF.

This clonotype occurred many times. The chain recombines TRBV2 with TRBJ2-4, with D unresolved. CDR3 length: 15 amino acids. V was trimmed by 4 bases and J by 2 bases, leaving 12 bases between them. Germline CDR1 reads SNHLY; CDR2 reads FYNNEI. CDR3 coding DNA: TGTGCCAGCAGTGGCGAGAAAGTAACCAAAAACATTCAGTACTTC. Encoded protein: CASSGEKVTKNIQYF.

This clonotype was recorded at least ten times. This chain connects TRBV4-1 to TRBJ2-2, with TRBD1 identical over 7 bases. Germline V lookup: CDR1 MGHRA, CDR2 YSYEKL. J was trimmed by 0 bases and V by 8 bases; bases with no gene match: 3. The CDR3 covers 14 residues. The CDR3 bases are TGCGCCAGCGGGGGACAGACGAACACCGGGGAGCTGTTTTTT. It translates to CASGGQTNTGELFF.

The chain carries TRBV5-6 and TRBJ1-1, with no clear D. V was cut by 3 bases and J by 5 bases, with 14 bases left in between. The length of the CDR3 is 14 residues. CDR1 and CDR2 (germline): SGHDT, YYEEEE. CDR3 sequence (DNA): TGTGCCAGCAGCTGGAACATCATGGGGACTGAAGCTTTCTTT. The encoded protein is CASSWNIMGTEAFF.

This clonotype was seen only a few times. The rearrangement joins TRBV5-6 to TRBJ1-6, with TRBD1 as a possible D gene (5 bases). The CDR3 totals 15 residues. The V gene's germline CDR1 is SGHDT and CDR2 YYEEEE. Trimming stripped 3 bases from V and 3 bases from J, with 10 bases between. The CDR3 sequence is CASSSQGFYNSPLHF. Here the CDR3 DNA reads TGTGCCAGCAGCTCGCAGGGTTTCTATAATTCACCCCTCCACTTT.